This TCR beta chain emerged from a study of PD-1 blockade in classical Hodgkin lymphoma. Looking at the study overall: Patients were treated with nivolumab at 3 mg/kg, and this was given intravenously every 2 weeks.

General observations from the study: Complete responders' diversity at baseline resembled that of newly diagnosed patients. Repertoire differences have undefined causes, possibly disease activity or prior therapy. By C4D1, CD4+ diversity increased significantly, especially in complete responders.

Germline CDR1 and CDR2: SGHRS and YFSETQ. J was trimmed by 1 base and V by 2 bases; bases with no gene match: 5. This CDR3 spans 15 amino acids. With respect to this clone: Its specificity is unknown.

TCRdb's table, derived via immunoSEQ multiplex PCR, lists solely in-frame clones and lacks some. The sample lists under 30,000 clones, around three quarters occurring once. All patients experienced relapse after autologous stem cell transplantation, and brentuximab vedotin exposure was variable. Starting with thawed PBMCs, CD4+ T cells were purified by magnetic negative selection. The chain has TRBV5-1 and TRBJ2-7; 8 bases are a match to TRBD1. The source of this sequence is a human donor with classical Hodgkin lymphoma. The sample in question was CD4+ T cells from blood, obtained at baseline. The CDR3 nucleotides are TGCGCCAGCAGCTTCGCAGGGGGCATATCCTACGAGCAGTACTTC. The encoded protein is CASSFAGGISYEQYF.